This T cell receptor beta chain was sequenced in a study of cytomegalovirus exposure and HLA in healthy donors. Primers for the PCR totalled 60 Vbeta and 13 Jbeta. Profiling relied on immunoSEQ multiplex PCR, and the TCRdb table lists in-frame clones only, not all of them. The profile covers roughly 120,000 clones, with approximately 80% appearing a single time and 1.5% taken by the ten largest. V trimming: 1 base; J trimming: 6 bases; junction bases outside the gene matches: 15. Per the germline V gene, CDR1 is KGHSH and CDR2 is LQKENI. The CDR3 contains 18 residues. The sample comprised PBMCs. The chain recombines TRBV18 with TRBJ1-2; 9 bases align to TRBD1. The receptor's source is a woman younger than 35 in good health and CMV-seronegative. CDR3 DNA: TGTGCCAGCTCACCACTCCCTTTCCCGGGACAGGGATCGGATGGCTACACCTTC. Its protein product is CASSPLPFPGQGSDGYTF.